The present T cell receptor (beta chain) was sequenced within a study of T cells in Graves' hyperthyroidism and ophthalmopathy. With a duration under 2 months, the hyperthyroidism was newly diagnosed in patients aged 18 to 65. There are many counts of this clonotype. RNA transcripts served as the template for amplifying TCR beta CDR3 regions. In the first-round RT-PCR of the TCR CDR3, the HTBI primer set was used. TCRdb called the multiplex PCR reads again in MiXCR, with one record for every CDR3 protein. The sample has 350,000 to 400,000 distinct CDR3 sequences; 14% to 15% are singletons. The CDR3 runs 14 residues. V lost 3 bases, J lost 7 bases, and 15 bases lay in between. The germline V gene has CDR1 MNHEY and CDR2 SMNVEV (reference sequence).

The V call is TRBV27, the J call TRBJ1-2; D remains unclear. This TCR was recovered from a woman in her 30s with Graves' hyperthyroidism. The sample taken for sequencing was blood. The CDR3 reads CASSFGGRASGYTF. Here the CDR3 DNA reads TGTGCCAGCAGTTTCGGTGGGAGGGCCTCTGGCTACACCTTC.